This T cell receptor beta chain was captured in a study of T-cell reconstitution after alpha-beta-depleted transplantation in children. Study-level results: Diversity of TCRbeta at day 60 was high in some patients, arising from surviving recipient T cells and thymic progenitors. It was reported that alpha-beta T cells came from several hundred expanded graft clones (about two months after transplant). Newly produced T cells mostly provided counts and TCRbeta diversity after one year, as hyperexpanded clones declined.

Note on this clonotype: The antigen is unknown.

Germline CDR1 reads SGHVS; CDR2 reads FNYEAQ. Deletions cut 5 bases from V and 5 bases from J, with 15 bases between. The CDR3 runs 14 residues. The TCRbeta library incorporated unique molecular identifiers. MiXCR, applied by TCRdb to the PCR reads, yields one record per CDR3 protein. The sample yields approximately 1,000,000 distinct CDR3 sequences, around 30% seen once. The J gene is TRBJ2-5, the V gene TRBV7-6; the D is unclear. The material sequenced was PBMCs, mostly from graft donor cells, taken 360 days after TCRalphabeta/CD19-depleted stem cell transplant. This sequence was found in a boy younger than two who had a stem cell transplant for SCID, so the T cells may come from the graft donor. CDR3 region: CASSGRPGGETQYF. DNA of the CDR3: TGTGCCAGCAGCGGCCGCCCTGGTGGGGAGACCCAGTACTTC.